The 18 T cell receptor beta chains below come from one sample, sequenced in a study of cytomegalovirus exposure and HLA in healthy donors. Assay: immunoSEQ multiplex PCR; the TCRdb copy retains only in-frame clones and omits some. The table lists over 80,000 clones, 85% of them singletons. Sequences were obtained from PBMCs. The receptors here all came from a man aged 18-30 years in good health and CMV-seropositive.

The rearrangement links TRBV4-2 to TRBJ2-5; 12 bases line up with TRBD2. V dropped 0 bases and J dropped 5; count of bases not matched to a gene: 1. CDR1 is LGHNA and CDR2 is YNFKEQ in the germline V gene. This CDR3 comprises 15 residues. DNA of the CDR3: TGTGCCAGCAGCCAAGATACTAGCGGGGGGGAGACCCAGTACTTC. It encodes CASSQDTSGGETQYF.

The chain recombines TRBV10-1 with TRBJ2-1; 8 bases line up with TRBD2. The J segment lost 6 bases and the V segment lost 6 bases, leaving 10 bases of the junction unmatched. The CDR3 runs 15 residues. The germline CDR1 and CDR2 sequences are WNHNN and SYGVQD (reference sequence). CDR3 region: CASSLGLSGVNEQFF. The DNA for the CDR3 is TGCGCCAGCAGCCTCGGACTTAGCGGGGTCAATGAGCAGTTCTTC.

This clone has only one observation. V and J are TRBV27 and TRBJ2-7, with 8 bases aligning to TRBD1. The V and J ends lost 3 bases and 4 bases, in that order; junction bases with no gene match: 8. Germline CDR1 is MNHEY and CDR2 is SMNVEV (reference sequence). This CDR3 is 15 amino acids long. The CDR3 is CASSFSGTGVYEQYF. The CDR3 coding sequence is TGTGCCAGCAGTTTCTCCGGGACAGGAGTGTACGAGCAGTACTTC.

V is TRBV5-4 and J is TRBJ1-2; D ambiguous. Germline-derived CDR1 and CDR2 are SGHNT and YYREEE (reference sequence). The CDR3 has 15 residues. V was shortened by 4 bases and J by 2 bases, with 15 bases between the two germline ends. CDR3 sequence: CASSLQEVGNYGYTF. The CDR3 DNA reads as TGTGCCAGCAGCCTCCAGGAAGTGGGCAACTATGGCTACACCTTC.

V and J are TRBV9 and TRBJ1-1; D might be TRBD1 (6 bases). V shed 0 bases and J shed 2 bases, with 8 bases lying between them. CDR3 length: 14 residues. Per germline, CDR1 SGDLS and CDR2 YYNGEE. CDR3 in amino acids: CASSVGTVNTEAFF. CDR3 DNA: TGTGCCAGCAGCGTAGGGACAGTTAACACTGAAGCTTTCTTT.

V usage is TRBV6-1 and J usage is TRBJ1-2, with TRBD1 matching over 8 bases. CDR3 size: 16 residues. Germline loops: CDR1 MNHNS, CDR2 SASEGT. V lost 4 bases and J lost 1; bases outside the gene matches: 8. The CDR3 region has the DNA TGTGCCAGCAGTGTAGGGGCAGGGGGCAATAACTATGGCTACACCTTC. It translates to CASSVGAGGNNYGYTF.

This clone was seen just once. V is TRBV27 and J is TRBJ2-1; TRBD2 matches at 8 bases. The V and J ends lost 5 bases and 5 bases, in that order; junction bases with no gene match: 2. The length of the CDR3 is 13 residues. The germline V gene encodes CDR1 MNHEY and CDR2 SMNVEV (reference sequence). CDR3: CASSATSDNEQFF. CDR3 nucleotides: TGTGCCAGCAGTGCGACTAGCGACAATGAGCAGTTCTTC.

The chain links TRBV5-1 to TRBJ2-7; the match to TRBD2 covers 9 bases. This CDR3 contains 15 residues. Losses at the gene ends were 2 bases for V and 0 bases for J; bases not matched to a gene: 3. In germline, CDR1 is SGHRS, CDR2 YFSETQ. This CDR3 is CASSFSGGSSYEQYF. The CDR3, as DNA: TGCGCCAGCAGCTTTAGCGGGGGTAGCTCCTACGAGCAGTACTTC.

The chain is built from TRBV5-4 and TRBJ1-1; a weak D match, TRBD1 (5 bases). CDR3 size: 15 residues. V was pared by 2 bases and J by 3 bases, with 14 bases between. The germline V gene has CDR1 SGHNT and CDR2 YYREEE (reference sequence). The CDR3 is CASSLIASGDTEAFF. CDR3 coding DNA: TGTGCCAGCAGCTTAATTGCATCGGGGGACACTGAAGCTTTCTTT.

The chain couples TRBV6-1 to TRBJ1-1; D not resolved. The CDR3 is made up of 19 amino acids. The germline CDR1 and CDR2 sequences are MNHNS and SASEGT. Trimming left V 2 bases short and J 0 bases short, with 22 bases between. The CDR3 loop reads CASSELGMRAGVLNTEAFF. The CDR3 DNA reads as TGTGCCAGCAGTGAACTGGGGATGCGCGCCGGGGTACTGAACACTGAAGCTTTCTTT.

This clone was seen just once. This rearrangement joins TRBV28 to TRBJ2-7, with 8 positions matching TRBD2. With V trimmed by 6 bases and J by 1 base, 14 bases remained unmatched. The CDR3 contains 17 residues. Germline CDR1 MDHEN, CDR2 SYDVKM. CDR3: CASSREGWGHMSYEQYF. As DNA, the CDR3 is TGTGCCAGCAGCCGGGAGGGCTGGGGACACATGTCCTACGAGCAGTACTTC.

The rearrangement uses TRBV6-5 and TRBJ1-2; tentative D call: TRBD1 (5 bases). Germline CDR1 MNHEY, CDR2 SVGAGI. V was cut by 6 bases and J by 11 bases, with 22 bases left in between. This CDR3 is 14 amino acids long. CDR3 nucleotide sequence: TGTGCCAGCAGGGATATTTTATCGGGGACTTTATACACCTTC. Translating it yields CASRDILSGTLYTF.

The chain couples TRBV28 to TRBJ2-7; weak D call: TRBD2 (7 bases). Germline V lookup: CDR1 MDHEN, CDR2 SYDVKM. The CDR3 length is 18 residues. The V and J ends lost 6 bases and 1 base respectively, with 25 bases between them. The DNA for the CDR3 is TGTGCCAGCAGGACAGACCGTTTCGGGGGGCGGTTATCCTACGAGCAGTACTTC. Translation: CASRTDRFGGRLSYEQYF.

The chain couples TRBV5-6 to TRBJ2-5, with 9 bases lining up with TRBD2. V shed 4 bases, J shed 5 bases, and the junction held 9 bases outside the gene matches. CDR1 is SGHDT, CDR2 YYEEEE, per germline. This CDR3 is 15 amino acids long. The CDR3 loop is CASSLAGPRPETQYF. DNA for the CDR3: TGTGCCAGCAGCCTAGCGGGACCCCGCCCTGAGACCCAGTACTTC.

This rearrangement joins TRBV30 to TRBJ2-2; 12 positions match TRBD2. The CDR3 loop spans 15 amino acids. From germline, CDR1 is GTSNPN and CDR2 SVGIG (reference sequence). V gave up 5 bases and J gave up 6 bases; unmatched junction bases: 7. CDR3 coding DNA: TGTGCCTGGGAAAGGGGACTAGCGGGTCCCGGGGAGCTGTTTTTT. This codes for CAWERGLAGPGELFF.

The chain has TRBV2 and TRBJ1-4; 11 nucleotides agree with TRBD1. This CDR3 is 15 amino acids long. The germline V gene encodes CDR1 SNHLY and CDR2 FYNNEI. Trimming at V came to 9 bases and at J to 4 bases, leaving 7 bases not matched to a gene. The CDR3 is CASGGQGAFNEKLFF. CDR3 sequence (DNA): TGTGCCAGTGGAGGACAGGGGGCTTTTAATGAAAAACTGTTTTTT.

The chain is built from TRBV5-1 and TRBJ2-1; no clear D. The CDR3 covers 13 residues. Per the germline V gene, CDR1 is SGHRS and CDR2 is YFSETQ. Trimming left V 4 bases short and J 7 bases short, with 12 bases between. In nucleotides, the CDR3 is TGCGCCAGCAGCCCCTCGGGTGGGAATGAGCAGTTCTTC. Protein product: CASSPSGGNEQFF.

The V gene is TRBV15, the J gene TRBJ1-2; D uncertain. Germline CDR1 LNHNV, CDR2 YYDKDF (reference sequence). The CDR3 runs to 15 residues. V was shortened by 3 bases and J by 8 bases, with 19 bases between the two germline ends. Here the CDR3 DNA reads TGTGCCACCAGCAGCCTGGCGACGCAGCCTAGAGGCTACACCTTC. Encoded protein: CATSSLATQPRGYTF. The complete variable domain, with remaining parts taken from reference TRBV15 and TRBJ1-2, reads DAMVIQNPRYQVTQFGKPVTLSCSQTLNHNVMYWYQQKSSQAPKLLFHYYDKDFNNEADTPDNFQSRRPNTSFCFLDIRSPGLGDTAMYLCATSSLATQPRGYTFGSGTRLTVV.